The clone carrying this T cell receptor (beta chain) has just one count. Profiled with immunoSEQ multiplex PCR; TCRdb holds only in-frame clones, not every one. Seen here are about 97,000 clones, 80% to 95% observed once, and the top ten hold roughly 2.1%. This sample was taken from a study of blood T cell repertoires in COVID-19. Whole-study context: Samples came from the United States, Italy and Spain, spanning acute and convalescent COVID-19.

With 5 bases clipped from V and 6 bases from J, the junction kept 4 bases outside the gene matches. This CDR3 contains 13 residues. Germline CDR1 reads SGHTA; CDR2 reads FQGTGA. The rearrangement joins TRBV7-3 to TRBJ2-7; TRBD1 agrees at 10 bases. The TCR comes from a woman between 45 and 65 years old with COVID-19, enrolled during active disease. Material for sequencing was peripheral blood. The DNA of the CDR3 is TGTGCCAGCAGCCCGTGGACAGGGGGCGAGCAGTACTTC. It is translated as CASSPWTGGEQYF.